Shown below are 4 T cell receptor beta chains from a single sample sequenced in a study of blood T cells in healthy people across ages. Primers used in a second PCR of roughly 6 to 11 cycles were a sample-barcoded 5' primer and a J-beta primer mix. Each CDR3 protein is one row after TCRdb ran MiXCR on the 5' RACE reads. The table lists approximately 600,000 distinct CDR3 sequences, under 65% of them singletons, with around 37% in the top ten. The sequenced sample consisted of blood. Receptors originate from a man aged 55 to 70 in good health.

CDR3 bases: TGTGCCAGCAGTTCCTTCGGGGGGCGCCTCGATGGGGCCAACGTCCTGACTTTC. Residues: CASSSFGGRLDGANVLTF. The gene calls are TRBV28 and TRBJ2-6, with D perhaps matching TRBD2 (7 bases). Germline V gives CDR1 MDHEN, CDR2 SYDVKM. This CDR3 is built from 18 residues. The V gene lost 4 bases and the J gene lost 3 bases, with 19 bases spanning the gap.

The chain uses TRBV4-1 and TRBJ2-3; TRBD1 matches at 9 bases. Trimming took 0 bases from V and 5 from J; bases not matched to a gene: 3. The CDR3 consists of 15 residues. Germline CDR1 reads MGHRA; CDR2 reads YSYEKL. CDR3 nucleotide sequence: TGCGCCAGCAGCCAAGAACAGGGGGCTATAGATACGCAGTATTTT. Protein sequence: CASSQEQGAIDTQYF.

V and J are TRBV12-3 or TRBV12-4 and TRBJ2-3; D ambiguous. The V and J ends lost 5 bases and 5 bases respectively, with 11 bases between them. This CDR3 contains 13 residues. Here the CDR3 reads CASSRPPEDTQYF. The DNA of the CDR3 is TGTGCCAGCAGTAGACCCCCGGAAGATACGCAGTATTTT.

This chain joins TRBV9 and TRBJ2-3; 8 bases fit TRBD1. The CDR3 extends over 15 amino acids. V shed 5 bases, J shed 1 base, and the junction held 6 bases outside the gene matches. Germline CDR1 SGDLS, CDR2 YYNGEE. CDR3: CASSGQGSGTDTQYF. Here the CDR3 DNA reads TGTGCCAGCAGTGGACAGGGAAGCGGCACAGATACGCAGTATTTT.